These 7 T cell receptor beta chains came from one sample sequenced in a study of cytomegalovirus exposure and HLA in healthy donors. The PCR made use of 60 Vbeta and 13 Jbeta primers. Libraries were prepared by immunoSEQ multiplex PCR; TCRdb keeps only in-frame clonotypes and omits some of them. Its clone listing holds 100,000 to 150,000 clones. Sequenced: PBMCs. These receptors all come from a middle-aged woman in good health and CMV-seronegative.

The CDR3 region is CASSLDRGRGYGYTF. DNA for the CDR3: TGCGCCAGCAGCCTGGACAGGGGGCGGGGCTATGGCTACACCTTC. V is TRBV4-3 and J is TRBJ1-2; TRBD1 matches 11 bases. The germline CDR1 and CDR2 sequences are LGHNA and YSLEER. The CDR3 contains 15 residues. J was trimmed by 4 bases and V by 4 bases; bases with no gene match: 5.

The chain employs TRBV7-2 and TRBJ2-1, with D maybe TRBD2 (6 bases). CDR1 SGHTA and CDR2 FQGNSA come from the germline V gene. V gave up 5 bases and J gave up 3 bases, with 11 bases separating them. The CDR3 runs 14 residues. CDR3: CASSPQRVYNEQFF. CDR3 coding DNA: TGTGCCAGCAGCCCCCAGCGGGTCTACAATGAGCAGTTCTTC.

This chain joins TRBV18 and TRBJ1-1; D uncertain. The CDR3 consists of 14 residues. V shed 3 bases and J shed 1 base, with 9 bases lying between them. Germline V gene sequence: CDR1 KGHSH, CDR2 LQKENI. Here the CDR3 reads CASSPAAANTEAFF. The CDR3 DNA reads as TGTGCCAGCTCACCGGCAGCGGCGAACACTGAAGCTTTCTTT.

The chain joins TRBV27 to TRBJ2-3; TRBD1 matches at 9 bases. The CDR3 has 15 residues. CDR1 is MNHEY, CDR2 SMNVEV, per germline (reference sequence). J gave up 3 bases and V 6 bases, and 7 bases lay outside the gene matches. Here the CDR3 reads CASRLPGQGTDTQYF. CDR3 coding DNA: TGTGCCAGCAGATTACCGGGACAGGGAACAGATACGCAGTATTTT.

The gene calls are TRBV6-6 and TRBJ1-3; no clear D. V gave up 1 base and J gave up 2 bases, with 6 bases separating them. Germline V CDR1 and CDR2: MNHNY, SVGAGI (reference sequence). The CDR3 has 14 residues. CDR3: CASSYLRAGNTIYF. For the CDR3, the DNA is TGTGCCAGCAGTTACTTAAGAGCTGGAAACACCATATATTTT.

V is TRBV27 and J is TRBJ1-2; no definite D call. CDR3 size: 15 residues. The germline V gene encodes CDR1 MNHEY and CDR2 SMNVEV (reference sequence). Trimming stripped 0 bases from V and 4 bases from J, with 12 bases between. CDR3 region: CASSLSAGFSYGYTF. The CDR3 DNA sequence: TGTGCCAGCAGTTTATCTGCAGGTTTTAGCTATGGCTACACCTTC.

The CDR3 spells CASIVPGLGYTF. DNA of the CDR3: TGTGCCAGCATCGTACCAGGGCTCGGCTACACCTTC. V usage is TRBV7-2 and J usage is TRBJ1-2; D is possibly TRBD1 (5 bases). The CDR3 is made up of 12 amino acids. The V end was cut by 7 bases, the J end by 8 bases, with 14 bases between. Looked up from germline, CDR1 is SGHTA and CDR2 is FQGNSA.